These 23 T cell receptor beta chains came from one sample sequenced in a study of blood T cell repertoires in COVID-19. Clones were read by immunoSEQ multiplex PCR, and TCRdb kept only the in-frame ones, dropping some. The table shows about 160,000 clones, with around 85% occurring only once. The sequencing sample was made of peripheral blood. The receptors were gathered from a human donor with acute or convalescent COVID-19. The donor label of this sample is uncertain.

This chain uses TRBV7-9 with TRBJ1-5; D ambiguous. V lost 1 base, J lost 6 bases, and 13 bases lay in between. The germline V gene encodes CDR1 SEHNR and CDR2 FQNEAQ (reference sequence). The CDR3 has 15 residues. CDR3 region: CASSLGGDRGQPQHF. The CDR3 region has the DNA TGTGCCAGCAGCTTAGGGGGAGATCGGGGTCAGCCCCAGCATTTT.

The rearrangement joins TRBV3-1 (or the pseudogene TRBV3-2) to TRBJ1-2; no definite D call. The germline V gene encodes CDR1 LGHDT and CDR2 YNNKEL (reference sequence). The V end lost 4 bases, the J end lost 6 bases, and 18 bases lay between the germline ends. This CDR3 is 15 amino acids long. Written as DNA, the CDR3 is TGTGCCAGCAGCCGTACTAGCGGGCCGGGAAATGGCTACACCTTC. Protein product: CASSRTSGPGNGYTF.

This clone was counted between two and nine times. The rearrangement uses TRBV19 and TRBJ1-5, with 7 bases lining up with TRBD1. The CDR3 loop spans 14 amino acids. CDR1 LNHDA and CDR2 SQIVND come from the germline V gene (reference sequence). The ends lost 6 bases at V and 3 bases at J; junction bases unmatched: 5. Written as DNA, the CDR3 is TGTGCCAGTAGCTTCCAGGGGGACAATCAGCCCCAGCATTTT. It codes for CASSFQGDNQPQHF.

The chain has TRBV18 and TRBJ1-4; 8 nucleotides agree with TRBD1. The CDR3 contains 13 residues. V was pared by 6 bases and J by 8 bases, with 5 bases of the junction left unmatched. Germline CDR1 and CDR2: KGHSH and LQKENI. The CDR3 sequence: CASSRRDREKLFF. The CDR3 DNA sequence: TGTGCCAGCTCGAGGCGGGACAGGGAAAAACTGTTTTTT.

The V and J genes are TRBV28 and TRBJ1-1; 7 nucleotides line up with TRBD1. From germline, CDR1 is MDHEN and CDR2 SYDVKM. V dropped 3 bases and J dropped 1; count of bases not matched to a gene: 11. This CDR3 is 17 amino acids long. As DNA, the CDR3 is TGTGCCAGCAGTTTTCTAAAGGGGGCTCGTAGGAACACTGAAGCTTTCTTT. It codes for CASSFLKGARRNTEAFF.

V and J are TRBV4-2 and TRBJ1-2, with 7 bases identical to TRBD1. This CDR3 has 15 amino acids. V shed 4 bases, J shed 4 bases, and the junction held 9 bases outside the gene matches. The germline V gene encodes CDR1 LGHNA and CDR2 YNFKEQ. CDR3 sequence (DNA): TGTGCCAGCAGCCTCTCACAGGGGATTCCCTATGGCTACACCTTC. Translated, it gives CASSLSQGIPYGYTF.

The chain has TRBV30 and TRBJ1-2, with D uncertain. This CDR3 is built from 15 residues. From germline, CDR1 is GTSNPN and CDR2 SVGIG (reference sequence). V lost 0 bases and J lost 2, with 13 bases in between. The CDR3 is CAWSVVRTTNYGYTF. CDR3 nucleotides: TGTGCCTGGAGTGTCGTCAGAACCACCAACTATGGCTACACCTTC.

The chain employs TRBV12-5 and TRBJ1-2; 8 bases agree with TRBD1. CDR1 and CDR2 from the germline V gene are LGHNT and FRNRAP. V gave up 4 bases and J gave up 1 base; unmatched junction bases: 11. The CDR3 loop spans 17 amino acids. This chain's CDR3 is CASGSTSRQGINYGYTF. DNA of the CDR3: TGTGCTAGTGGTTCCACCTCCCGACAGGGGATTAACTATGGCTACACCTTC.

The CDR3 nucleotides read TGTGTCAGAAGCCTCCCTAAGGGTAGACGGGGTAATGAGCAGTTCTTC. It is translated as CVRSLPKGRRGNEQFF. The chain is built from TRBV7-5 and TRBJ2-1; whether TRBD2, the table's D call, matches the DNA was not checked. TRBV7-5 is reported as a pseudogene. The CDR3 covers 16 residues.

The gene calls are TRBV7-2 and TRBJ1-1; D uncertain. V lost 1 base and J 1 base, leaving 13 bases between the germline ends. The CDR3 contains 16 residues. In germline, CDR1 is SGHTA, CDR2 FQGNSA. CDR3 bases: TGTGCCAGCAGCTTAGACGTGGGGAGGGCGAACACTGAAGCTTTCTTT. Protein product: CASSLDVGRANTEAFF.

This chain uses TRBV13 with TRBJ2-7, with 8 bases aligning to TRBD1. CDR3 length: 16 residues. The V gene's germline CDR1 is PRHDT and CDR2 FYEKMQ (reference sequence). V was pared by 6 bases and J by 1 base, with 11 bases of the junction left unmatched. CDR3 bases: TGTGCCAGCAGTCCCTCCCCCGGACAGGGATCCTACGAGCAGTACTTC. Translation: CASSPSPGQGSYEQYF.

This chain connects TRBV4-1 to TRBJ1-2, with a possible D match to TRBD1 (5 bases). Germline values: CDR1 MGHRA, CDR2 YSYEKL. The CDR3 spans 21 residues. V lost 4 bases and J 5 bases, leaving 35 bases between the germline ends. CDR3 loop: CASSRQALRFGAGRGEYGYTF. The CDR3 DNA reads as TGCGCCAGCAGCCGGCAAGCTCTCAGGTTTGGGGCAGGGCGTGGTGAGTATGGCTACACCTTC.

The gene calls are TRBV19 and TRBJ2-4, with 7 bases aligning to TRBD2. Unmatched junction bases numbered 4, after V lost 4 bases and J lost 4 bases. Germline CDR1 is LNHDA and CDR2 is SQIVND (reference sequence). This CDR3 region has 14 residues. CDR3 bases: TGTGCCAGTAGTACACTAGCGTCTAAAAACATTCAGTACTTC. Its translation is CASSTLASKNIQYF.

The rearrangement links TRBV7-6 to TRBJ1-3; no clear D gene. Trimming pared 4 bases from V and 3 bases from J, leaving 10 bases between. This CDR3 has 14 amino acids. Germline-derived CDR1 and CDR2 are SGHVS and FNYEAQ. The CDR3 sequence: CASSYAAIGNTIYF. The DNA for the CDR3 is TGTGCCAGCAGCTATGCGGCAATTGGAAACACCATATATTTT.

V and J are TRBV2 and TRBJ2-3, with 7 bases identical to TRBD2. The V segment lost 5 bases and the J segment 7 bases; nucleotides outside the gene matches: 9. The CDR3 sequence is 14 residues long. From germline, CDR1 is SNHLY and CDR2 FYNNEI. In nucleotides, the CDR3 is TGTGCCAGCAGTATAGGGACTACCTCGAATACGCAGTATTTT. Translated: CASSIGTTSNTQYF.

The V and J genes are TRBV5-4 and TRBJ1-2; 8 nucleotides match TRBD1. The germline CDR1 and CDR2 sequences are SGHNT and YYREEE (reference sequence). This CDR3 spans 15 amino acids. Trimming removed 2 bases from V and 4 bases from J; junction bases left unmatched: 7. As DNA, the CDR3 is TGTGCCAGCAGCTTAACAGGGGGTAAAACCTATGGCTACACCTTC. Translation: CASSLTGGKTYGYTF.

The chain is built from TRBV5-1 and TRBJ2-2; 8 nucleotides agree with TRBD2. This CDR3 has 14 residues. With V trimmed by 4 bases and J by 6 bases, 5 bases remained unmatched. Germline V gene data show CDR1 as SGHRS and CDR2 as YFSETQ. Here the CDR3 DNA reads TGCGCCAGCAGCGTAACGGGGGGGCCCGGGGAGCTGTTTTTT. Its protein is CASSVTGGPGELFF. Filled out from reference TRBV5-1 and TRBJ2-2, the complete variable domain reads KAGVTQTPRYLIKTRGQQVTLSCSPISGHRSVSWYQQTPGQGLQFLFEYFSETQRNKGNFPGRFSGRQFSNSRSEMNVSTLELGDSALYLCASSVTGGPGELFFGEGSRLTVL.

As DNA, the CDR3 is TGCGCCAGCAGCTTGGGACAGGGACCCGGCGAGCAGTACTTC. Protein product: CASSLGQGPGEQYF. The chain has TRBV5-1 and TRBJ2-7; 7 positions match TRBD1. CDR1 and CDR2 from the germline V gene are SGHRS and YFSETQ. Trimming removed 0 bases from V and 6 bases from J; junction bases left unmatched: 6. This CDR3 region has 14 residues.

CDR3 protein: CASNPTGGRGAFF. CDR3 DNA sequence: TGTGCCAGCAACCCGACCGGGGGGAGGGGAGCTTTCTTT. The chain employs TRBV7-8 and TRBJ1-1, with D possibly matching TRBD1 (5 bases). Germline V gives CDR1 SGHVS, CDR2 FQNEAQ. V lost 7 bases and J 10 bases, leaving 19 bases between the germline ends. The CDR3 extends over 13 amino acids.

The CDR3 sequence is CASSMFQARELFF. In DNA form, the CDR3 reads TGTGCCAGTAGTATGTTTCAGGCCCGGGAGCTGTTTTTT. V gene TRBV19 combines with J gene TRBJ2-2; no definite D call. V was shortened by 3 bases and J by 9 bases, with 11 bases between the two germline ends. The CDR3 sequence is 13 residues long. Germline V gene sequence: CDR1 LNHDA, CDR2 SQIVND (reference sequence).

The CDR3 coding sequence is TGTGCCAGCAGTGACGACAGGGGTTATGGCTACACCTTC. This gives the protein CASSDDRGYGYTF. The rearrangement uses TRBV2 and TRBJ1-2; 8 nucleotides match TRBD1. V gave up 3 bases and J gave up 5 bases; unmatched junction bases: 2. Germline assignment: CDR1 SNHLY and CDR2 FYNNEI. CDR3 length: 13 amino acids.

J is TRBJ1-2 and V is TRBV2; the match to TRBD1 covers 8 bases. Germline CDR1 reads SNHLY; CDR2 reads FYNNEI. V shed 6 bases, J shed 4 bases, and the junction held 13 bases outside the gene matches. CDR3 length: 16 amino acids. CDR3 sequence reads: CASRAGQATHIYGYTF. The CDR3, as DNA: TGTGCCAGCAGGGCGGGACAGGCTACTCATATCTATGGCTACACCTTC.

This rearrangement joins TRBV3-1 (or the pseudogene TRBV3-2) to TRBJ2-1; D is unresolved. V was shortened by 3 bases and J by 10 bases, with 13 bases between the two germline ends. From germline, CDR1 is LGHDT and CDR2 YNNKEL (reference sequence). This CDR3 has 13 amino acids. CDR3 sequence reads: CASSQNYLGEQFF. In DNA form, the CDR3 reads TGTGCCAGCAGCCAGAACTACCTCGGGGAGCAGTTCTTC.